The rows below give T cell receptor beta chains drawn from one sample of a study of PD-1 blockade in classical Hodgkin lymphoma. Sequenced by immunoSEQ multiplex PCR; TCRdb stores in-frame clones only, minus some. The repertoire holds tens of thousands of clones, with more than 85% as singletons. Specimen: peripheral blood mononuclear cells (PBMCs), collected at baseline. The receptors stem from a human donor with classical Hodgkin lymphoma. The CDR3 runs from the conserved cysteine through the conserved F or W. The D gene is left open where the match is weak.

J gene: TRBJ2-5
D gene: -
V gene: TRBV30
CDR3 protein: CAWSVYTIGETQYF
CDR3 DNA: TGTGCCTGGAGTGTCTATACAATCGGGGAGACCCAGTACTTC

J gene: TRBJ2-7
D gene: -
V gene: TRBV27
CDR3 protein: CASSWSGSTWYEQYF
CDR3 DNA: TGTGCCAGCAGTTGGTCAGGTTCTACTTGGTACGAGCAGTACTTC

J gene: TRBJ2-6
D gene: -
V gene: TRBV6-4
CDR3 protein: CASSGGTGANVLTF
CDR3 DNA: TGTGCCAGCAGTGGAGGGACTGGGGCCAACGTCCTGACTTTC

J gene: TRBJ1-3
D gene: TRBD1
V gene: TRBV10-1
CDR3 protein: CASRGTGLISGNTIYF
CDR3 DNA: TGCGCCAGCAGGGGGACAGGTCTGATCTCTGGAAACACCATATATTTT

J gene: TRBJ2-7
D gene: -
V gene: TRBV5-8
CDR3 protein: CASSLIWDIGSYEQYF
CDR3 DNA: TGTGCCAGCAGCTTAATTTGGGACATCGGCTCCTACGAGCAGTACTTC

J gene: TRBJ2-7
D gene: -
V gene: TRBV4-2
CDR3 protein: CASSPMGTYEQYF
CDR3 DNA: TGTGCCAGCAGCCCAATGGGTACCTACGAGCAGTACTTC

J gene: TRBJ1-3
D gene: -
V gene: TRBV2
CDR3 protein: CASSEVQVGNTIYF
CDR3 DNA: TGTGCCAGCAGTGAAGTGCAGGTTGGAAACACCATATATTTT

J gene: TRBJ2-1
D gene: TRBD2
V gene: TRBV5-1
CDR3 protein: CASSLDTSGGPPYNEQFF
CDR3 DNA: TGCGCCAGCAGCTTGGATACTAGCGGGGGCCCCCCATACAATGAGCAGTTCTTC

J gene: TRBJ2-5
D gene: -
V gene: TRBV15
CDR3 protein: CATSRDLGSVQETQYF
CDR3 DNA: TGTGCCACCAGCAGAGATCTCGGCAGCGTCCAAGAGACCCAGTACTTC

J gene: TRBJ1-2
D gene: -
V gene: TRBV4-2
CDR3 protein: CASSQSGPGFANYGYTF
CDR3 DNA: TGTGCCAGCAGCCAATCAGGGCCGGGTTTCGCTAACTATGGCTACACCTTC

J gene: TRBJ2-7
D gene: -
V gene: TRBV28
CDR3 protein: CASNPRGPGYEQYF
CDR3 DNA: TGTGCCAGCAACCCCCGGGGGCCCGGATACGAGCAGTACTTC

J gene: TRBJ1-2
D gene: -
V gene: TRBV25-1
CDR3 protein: CASSVSAGIVGGYTF
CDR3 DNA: TGTGCCAGCAGTGTATCGGCAGGGATAGTAGGTGGCTACACCTTC

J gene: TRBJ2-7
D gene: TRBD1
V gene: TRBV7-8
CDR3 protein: CASSLIQGRSYEQYF
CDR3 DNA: TGTGCCAGCAGCTTAATACAGGGGCGCTCCTACGAGCAGTACTTC

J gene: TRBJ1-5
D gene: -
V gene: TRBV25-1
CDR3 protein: CASSTGSNQPQHF
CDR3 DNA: TGTGCCAGCAGCACAGGGTCCAATCAGCCCCAGCATTTT

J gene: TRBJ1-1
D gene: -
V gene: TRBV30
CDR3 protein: CAWSVGTNTEAFF
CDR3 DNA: TGTGCCTGGAGTGTCGGAACAAACACTGAAGCTTTCTTT

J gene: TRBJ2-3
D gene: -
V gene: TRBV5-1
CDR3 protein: CASSLRGGLNTDTQYF
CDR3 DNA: TGCGCCAGCAGCTTAAGAGGGGGACTCAACACAGATACGCAGTATTTT

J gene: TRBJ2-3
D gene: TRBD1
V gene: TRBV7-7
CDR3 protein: CASSPRQGTADTQYF
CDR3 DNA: TGTGCCAGCAGCCCGAGACAGGGAACGGCAGATACGCAGTATTTT

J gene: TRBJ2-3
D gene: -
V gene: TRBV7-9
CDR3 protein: CASSFYYGYDGPGTDTQYF
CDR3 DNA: TGTGCCAGCAGCTTCTATTATGGATACGACGGACCGGGGACAGATACGCAGTATTTT